This passage covers 17 T cell receptor beta chains from one sample sequenced in a study of CD8 T cells in ankylosing spondylitis (dated by TCRdb to about 2017). Library construction relied on 5' RACE. Instrument used: Illumina HiSeq 2500. The public sequencing data were trimmed at Q25 with fastp and processed into clonotypes with MiXCR by TCRdb, which kept only in-frame beta chains. For every CDR3 protein sequence, its rows merge into one entry that carries the most common genes and DNA. The sample records around 340,000 distinct CDR3 sequences, roughly 14% of which are singletons. The ten largest clones represent 1.1% of the sample. Sequencing input: blood, either unsorted or a sorted T cell fraction (not recorded which). These receptors came from a male donor with ankylosing spondylitis or in good health (not recorded which).

The rearrangement uses TRBV5-5 and TRBJ2-7; TRBD2 might be the D (5 bases). Per the germline V gene, CDR1 is SGHKS and CDR2 is YYEKEE (reference sequence). V lost 7 bases to trimming and J lost 0 bases, with 14 bases between them. The CDR3 runs 14 residues. CDR3 sequence reads: CASGSGGASYEQYF. The CDR3 nucleotides read TGTGCCAGCGGGAGTGGCGGAGCCTCCTACGAGCAGTACTTC.

CDR3 bases: TGCGCCAGCAGCCGTGGGACCCCCCGGGATGAGCAGTTCTTC. Encoded protein: CASSRGTPRDEQFF. This chain links TRBV4-1 with TRBJ2-1; D is possibly TRBD1 or TRBD2 (5 bases each). Germline CDR1 and CDR2: MGHRA and YSYEKL. The CDR3 totals 14 residues. Trimming took 4 bases from V and 8 from J, leaving 15 bases between them.

This clonotype came up many times. The rearrangement links TRBV20-1 to TRBJ2-1, with TRBD2 matching 12 bases. Germline V CDR1 and CDR2: DFQATT, SNEGSKA (reference sequence). V shed 6 bases and J 7 bases; nucleotides not matched to a gene: 7. The CDR3 is 14 amino acids. The CDR3 protein is CSAPGLAGGNEQFF. CDR3 nucleotide sequence: TGCAGTGCCCCGGGACTAGCGGGTGGGAATGAGCAGTTCTTC.

The rearrangement joins TRBV12-3 or TRBV12-4 to TRBJ1-6; no firm D call. CDR3 length: 16 amino acids. Trimming pared 3 bases from V and 0 bases from J, leaving 9 bases between. CDR3 nucleotide sequence: TGTGCCAGCAGTTTTGGGAAGAACTCCTATAATTCACCCCTCCACTTT. It codes for CASSFGKNSYNSPLHF.

This clonotype was seen more than once but under ten times. This chain connects TRBV25-1 to TRBJ1-5; no definite D call. The CDR3 totals 14 residues. Germline V lookup: CDR1 MGHDK, CDR2 SYGVNS. With 3 bases removed from V and 0 bases from J, the gap between germline ends came to 6 bases. As DNA, the CDR3 is TGTGCCAGCAGTGAGTGGGATAGCAATCAGCCCCAGCATTTT. Residues: CASSEWDSNQPQHF.

The gene calls are TRBV5-5 and TRBJ2-1, with no clear D. The CDR3 sequence is 16 residues long. The germline V and J ends were trimmed by 0 bases and 5 bases, with 15 bases remaining between them. Germline CDR1 reads SGHKS; CDR2 reads YYEKEE (reference sequence). CDR3 protein: CASSLANGGYNNEQFF. The CDR3 region has the DNA TGTGCCAGCAGCTTGGCCAATGGTGGCTACAACAATGAGCAGTTCTTC. Full variable domain (rest looked up from reference TRBV5-5 and TRBJ2-1): DAGVTQSPTHLIKTRGQQVTLRCSPISGHKSVSWYQQVLGQGPQFIFQYYEKEERGRGNFPDRFSARQFPNYSSELNVNALLLGDSALYLCASSLANGGYNNEQFFGPGTRLTVL.

The rearrangement links TRBV27 to TRBJ2-2; tentatively, D is TRBD1 or TRBD2 (5 bases each). V lost 10 bases to trimming and J lost 4 bases, with 22 bases between them. Germline V gene sequence: CDR1 MNHEY, CDR2 SMNVEV (reference sequence). The CDR3 is 16 amino acids. DNA for the CDR3: TGTGCCACCTCTCACAGAGGGGCTCACAGCACCGGGGAGCTGTTTTTT. Its translation is CATSHRGAHSTGELFF.

In its sample, this clonotype was seen a few times. This rearrangement joins TRBV4-2 to TRBJ1-2; the match to TRBD1 covers 8 bases. Germline V gives CDR1 LGHNA, CDR2 YNFKEQ. CDR3 length: 14 residues. The V segment lost 4 bases and the J segment 8 bases; nucleotides outside the gene matches: 9. The CDR3, as DNA: TGTGCCAGCAGCCTCCCCCAGGGGGCAGGAGGCTACACCTTC. Translated, it gives CASSLPQGAGGYTF.

The V gene is TRBV12-3 or TRBV12-4, the J gene TRBJ1-2; TRBD1 matches 10 bases. Unmatched junction bases numbered 5, after V lost 6 bases and J lost 4 bases. This CDR3 is 14 amino acids long. The DNA of the CDR3 is TGTGCCAGCAGGGGGACAGGGGATGGCTATGGCTACACCTTC. This encodes CASRGTGDGYGYTF.

The CDR3 loop is CAWLIGRDGYTF. The CDR3 DNA sequence: TGTGCCTGGCTTATAGGGAGGGATGGCTACACCTTC. The V and J genes are TRBV30 and TRBJ1-2; D remains unclear. Per the germline V gene, CDR1 is GTSNPN and CDR2 is SVGIG (reference sequence). V shed 5 bases and J shed 6 bases, with 13 bases lying between them. The CDR3 spans 12 residues.

The chain carries TRBV27 and TRBJ1-2, with D maybe TRBD1 (6 bases). Germline CDR1 and CDR2: MNHEY and SMNVEV (reference sequence). V lost 2 bases and J lost 4, with 17 bases in between. The CDR3 runs 16 residues. DNA for the CDR3: TGTGCCAGCAGTTTAGGGGGCGGGGGCAGTAGCTATGGCTACACCTTC. Its protein product is CASSLGGGGSSYGYTF.

The sample holds many counts of this clonotype. J is TRBJ2-1 and V is TRBV12-3 or TRBV12-4; weak D call: TRBD2 (6 bases). The CDR3 has 16 amino acids. V dropped 5 bases and J dropped 5 bases, with 19 bases sitting between them. CDR3 sequence reads: CASSPSSEGRDNEQFF. The CDR3 nucleotides read TGTGCCAGCAGTCCATCCTCGGAGGGGCGGGACAATGAGCAGTTCTTC.

The chain has TRBV25-1 and TRBJ1-2; no clear D. The CDR3 has 15 residues. Germline CDR1 and CDR2: MGHDK and SYGVNS. Trimming removed 1 base from V and 0 bases from J, with 9 bases in between. The CDR3 bases are TGTGCCAGCAGTGAATTTGTACGAACTAACTATGGCTACACCTTC. Residues: CASSEFVRTNYGYTF.

This clonotype was counted between two and nine times. The chain has TRBV4-2 and TRBJ2-3, with D perhaps TRBD2 (6 bases). The CDR3 length is 16 residues. Germline lookup yields CDR1 LGHNA and CDR2 YNFKEQ. Deletions cut 0 bases from V and 9 bases from J, with 19 bases between. CDR3 sequence (DNA): TGTGCCAGCAGCCAAGATTCAGCGCGGGGAGAAGGCACGCAGTATTTT. Translation: CASSQDSARGEGTQYF.

This clonotype was observed a few times. The chain joins TRBV20-1 to TRBJ2-3, with 7 bases aligning to TRBD2. The CDR3 sequence is 16 residues long. Trimming cost V 0 bases and J 2 bases; bases outside gene matches: 8. The germline V gene has CDR1 DFQATT and CDR2 SNEGSKA (reference sequence). The DNA of the CDR3 is TGCAGTGCTAGAGATGTAACTAGCGAGTCCACAGATACGCAGTATTTT. Its protein product is CSARDVTSESTDTQYF.

In this sample, this clonotype turned up a few times. The chain has TRBV20-1 and TRBJ2-1; 8 bases agree with TRBD2. Unmatched junction bases numbered 5, after V lost 0 bases and J lost 7 bases. In germline, CDR1 is DFQATT, CDR2 SNEGSKA (reference sequence). This CDR3 contains 14 residues. The CDR3 DNA sequence: TGCAGTGCTAGAGACGGGAGGGCCGGGAATGAGCAGTTCTTC. This gives the protein CSARDGRAGNEQFF.

This clonotype appeared once. In DNA form, the CDR3 reads TGTGCCAGCAGCCAAGCCTTTCTAGCGGGAGGGTTGAAGTTCTTC. It encodes CASSQAFLAGGLKFF. This chain connects TRBV3-1 to TRBJ2-1; 12 positions match TRBD2. The germline V gene has CDR1 LGHDT and CDR2 YNNKEL (reference sequence). The trim removed 1 base at V and 14 bases at J, leaving 9 bases unmatched. CDR3 length: 15 amino acids.